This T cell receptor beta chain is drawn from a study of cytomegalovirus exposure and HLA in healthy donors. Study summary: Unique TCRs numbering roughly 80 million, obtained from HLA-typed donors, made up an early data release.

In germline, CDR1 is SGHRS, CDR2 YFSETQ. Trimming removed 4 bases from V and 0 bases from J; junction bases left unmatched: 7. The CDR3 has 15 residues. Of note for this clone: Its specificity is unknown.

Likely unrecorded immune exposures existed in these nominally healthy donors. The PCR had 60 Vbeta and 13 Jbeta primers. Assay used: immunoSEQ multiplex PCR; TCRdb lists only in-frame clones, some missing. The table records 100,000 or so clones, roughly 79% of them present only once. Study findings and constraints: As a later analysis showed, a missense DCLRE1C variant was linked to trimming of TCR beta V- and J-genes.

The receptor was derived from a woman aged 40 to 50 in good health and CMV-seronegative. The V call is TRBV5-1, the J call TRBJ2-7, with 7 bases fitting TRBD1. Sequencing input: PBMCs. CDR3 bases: TGCGCCAGCAGCCAAGGACAGGCCTACTCCTACGAGCAGTACTTC. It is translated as CASSQGQAYSYEQYF. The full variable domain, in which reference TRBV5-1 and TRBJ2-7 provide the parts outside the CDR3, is KAGVTQTPRYLIKTRGQQVTLSCSPISGHRSVSWYQQTPGQGLQFLFEYFSETQRNKGNFPGRFSGRQFSNSRSEMNVSTLELGDSALYLCASSQGQAYSYEQYFGPGTRLTVT.